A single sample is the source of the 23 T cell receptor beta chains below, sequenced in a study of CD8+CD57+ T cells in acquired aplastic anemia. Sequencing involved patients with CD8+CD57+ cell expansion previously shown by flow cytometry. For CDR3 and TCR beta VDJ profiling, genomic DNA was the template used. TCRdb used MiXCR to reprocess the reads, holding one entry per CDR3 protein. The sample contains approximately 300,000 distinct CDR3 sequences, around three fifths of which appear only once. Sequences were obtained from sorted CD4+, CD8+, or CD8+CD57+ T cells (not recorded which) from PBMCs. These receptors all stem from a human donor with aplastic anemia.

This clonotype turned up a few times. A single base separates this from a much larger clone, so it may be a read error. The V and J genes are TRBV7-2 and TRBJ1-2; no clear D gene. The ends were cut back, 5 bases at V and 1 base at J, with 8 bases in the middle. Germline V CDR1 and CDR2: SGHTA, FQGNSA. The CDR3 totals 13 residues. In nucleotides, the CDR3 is TGTGCCAGCAGCCAGGAGGGTAACTATGGCTACACCTTC. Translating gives CASSQEGNYGYTF.

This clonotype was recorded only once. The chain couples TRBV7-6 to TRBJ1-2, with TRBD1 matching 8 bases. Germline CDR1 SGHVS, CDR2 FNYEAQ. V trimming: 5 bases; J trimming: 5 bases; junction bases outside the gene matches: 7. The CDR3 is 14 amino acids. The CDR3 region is CASSPEGTGYGYTF. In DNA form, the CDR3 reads TGTGCCAGCAGCCCAGAAGGGACAGGTTATGGCTACACCTTC.

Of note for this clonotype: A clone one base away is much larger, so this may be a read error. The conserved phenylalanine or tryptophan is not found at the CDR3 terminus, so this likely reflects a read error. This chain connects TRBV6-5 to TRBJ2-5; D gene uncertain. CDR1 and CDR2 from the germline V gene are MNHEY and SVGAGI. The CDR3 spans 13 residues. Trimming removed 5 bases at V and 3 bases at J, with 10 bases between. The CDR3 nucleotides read TGTGCCAGCAGTGAATCGCTAAAAGAGACCCAGTACGTC. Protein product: CASSESLKETQYV.

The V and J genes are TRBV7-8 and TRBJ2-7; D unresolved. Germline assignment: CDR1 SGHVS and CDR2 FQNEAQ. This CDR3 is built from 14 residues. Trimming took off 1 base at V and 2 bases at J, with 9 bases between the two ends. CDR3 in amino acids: CASSLGLFTYEQYF. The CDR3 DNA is TGTGCCAGCAGCTTAGGTCTCTTCACCTACGAGCAGTACTTC.

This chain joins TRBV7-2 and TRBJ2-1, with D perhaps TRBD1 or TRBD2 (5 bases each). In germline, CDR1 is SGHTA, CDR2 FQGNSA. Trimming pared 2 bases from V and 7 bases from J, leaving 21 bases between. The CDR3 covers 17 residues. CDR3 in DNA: TGTGCCAGCAGCTTACGCGCCGGGGCAGGGATACGGAATGAGCAGTTCTTC. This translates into CASSLRAGAGIRNEQFF. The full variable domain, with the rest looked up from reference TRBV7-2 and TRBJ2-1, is GAGVSQSPSNKVTEKGKDVELRCDPISGHTALYWYRQSLGQGLEFLIYFQGNSAPDKSGLPSDRFSAERTGGSVSTLTIQRTQQEDSAVYLCASSLRAGAGIRNEQFFGPGTRLTVL.

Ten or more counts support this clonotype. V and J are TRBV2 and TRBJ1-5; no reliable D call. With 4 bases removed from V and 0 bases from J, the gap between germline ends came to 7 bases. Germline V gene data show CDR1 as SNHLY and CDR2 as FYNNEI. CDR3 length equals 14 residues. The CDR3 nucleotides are TGTGCCAGCAGTGGGGTAAATAGCAATCAGCCCCAGCATTTT. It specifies CASSGVNSNQPQHF. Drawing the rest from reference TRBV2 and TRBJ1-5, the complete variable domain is EPEVTQTPSHQVTQMGQEVILRCVPISNHLYFYWYRQILGQKVEFLVSFYNNEISEKSEIFDDQFSVERPDGSNFTLKIRSTKLEDSAMYFCASSGVNSNQPQHFGDGTRLSIL.

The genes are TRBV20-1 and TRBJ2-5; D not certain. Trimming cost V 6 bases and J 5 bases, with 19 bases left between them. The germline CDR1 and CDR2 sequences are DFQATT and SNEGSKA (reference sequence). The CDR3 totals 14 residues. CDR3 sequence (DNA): TGCAGTGCCATCAGACCCCTATTAGGGGAGACCCAGTACTTC. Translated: CSAIRPLLGETQYF.

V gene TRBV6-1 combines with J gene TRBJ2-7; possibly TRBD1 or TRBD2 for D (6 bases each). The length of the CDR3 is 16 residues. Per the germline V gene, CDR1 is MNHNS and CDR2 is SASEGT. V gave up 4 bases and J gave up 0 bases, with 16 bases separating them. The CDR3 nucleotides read TGTGCCAGCAGTGGTCTGGGCGGGACAAGCTCCTACGAGCAGTACTTC. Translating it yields CASSGLGGTSSYEQYF.

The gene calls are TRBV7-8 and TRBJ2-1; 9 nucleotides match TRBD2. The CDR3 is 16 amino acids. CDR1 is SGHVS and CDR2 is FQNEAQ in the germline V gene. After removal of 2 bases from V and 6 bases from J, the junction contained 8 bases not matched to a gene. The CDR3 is CASSLYEREEGNEQFF. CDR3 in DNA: TGTGCCAGCAGCTTATATGAGCGGGAGGAAGGCAATGAGCAGTTCTTC.

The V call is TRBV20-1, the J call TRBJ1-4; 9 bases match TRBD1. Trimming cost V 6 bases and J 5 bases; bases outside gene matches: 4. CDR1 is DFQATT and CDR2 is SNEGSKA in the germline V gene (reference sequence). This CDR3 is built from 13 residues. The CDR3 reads CSAHRGRNEKLFF. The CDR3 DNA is TGCAGTGCGCACAGGGGGCGGAATGAAAAACTGTTTTTT.

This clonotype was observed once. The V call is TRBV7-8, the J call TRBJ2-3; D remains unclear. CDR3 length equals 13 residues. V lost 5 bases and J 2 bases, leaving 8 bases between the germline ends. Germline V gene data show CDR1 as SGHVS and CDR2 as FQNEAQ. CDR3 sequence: CASSPRPTDTQYF. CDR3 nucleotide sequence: TGTGCCAGCAGCCCCCGCCCCACAGATACGCAGTATTTT.

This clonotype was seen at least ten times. The CDR3 loop reads CASSPAGGETQYF. DNA of the CDR3: TGCGCCAGCAGCCCCGCGGGTGGGGAGACCCAGTACTTC. J is TRBJ2-5 and V is TRBV5-1; TRBD2 might be the D (5 bases). The CDR3 runs to 13 residues. V lost 4 bases, J lost 5 bases, and 12 bases lay in between. The germline CDR1 and CDR2 sequences are SGHRS and YFSETQ.

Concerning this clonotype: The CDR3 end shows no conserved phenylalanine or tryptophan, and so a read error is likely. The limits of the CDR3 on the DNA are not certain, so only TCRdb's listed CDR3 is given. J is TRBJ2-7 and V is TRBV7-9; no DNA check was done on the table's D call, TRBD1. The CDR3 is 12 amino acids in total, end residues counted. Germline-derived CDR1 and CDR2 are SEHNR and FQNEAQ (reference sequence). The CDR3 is CASGGDTYEQHL.

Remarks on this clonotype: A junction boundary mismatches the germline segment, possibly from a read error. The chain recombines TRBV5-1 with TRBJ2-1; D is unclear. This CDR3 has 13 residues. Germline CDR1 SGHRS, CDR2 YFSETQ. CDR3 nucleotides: TGCGCCAGCAGCTTCTGGTCCTACAATGAGCAGCTCTTC. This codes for CASSFWSYNEQLF.

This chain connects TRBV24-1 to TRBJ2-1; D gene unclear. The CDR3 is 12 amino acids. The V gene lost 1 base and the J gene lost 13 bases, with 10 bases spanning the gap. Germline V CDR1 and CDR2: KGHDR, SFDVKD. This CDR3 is CATSDFSGNQFF. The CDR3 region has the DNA TGTGCCACCAGTGATTTCTCAGGTAACCAGTTCTTC.

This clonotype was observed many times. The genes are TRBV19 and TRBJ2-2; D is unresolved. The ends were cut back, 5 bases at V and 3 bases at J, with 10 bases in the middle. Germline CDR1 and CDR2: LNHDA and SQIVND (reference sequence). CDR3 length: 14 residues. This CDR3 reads CASSPSQHTGELFF. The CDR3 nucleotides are TGTGCCAGTAGTCCCTCACAGCACACCGGGGAGCTGTTTTTT.

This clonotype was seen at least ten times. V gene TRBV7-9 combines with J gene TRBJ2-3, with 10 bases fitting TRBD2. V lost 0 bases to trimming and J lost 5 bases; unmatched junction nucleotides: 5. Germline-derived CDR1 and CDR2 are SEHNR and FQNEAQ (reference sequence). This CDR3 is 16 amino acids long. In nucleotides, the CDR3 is TGTGCCAGCAGCTTAGCCAGCGGGAGGGCCGGAGATACGCAGTATTTT. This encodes CASSLASGRAGDTQYF. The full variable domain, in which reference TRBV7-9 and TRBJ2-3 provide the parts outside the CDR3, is DTGVSQNPRHKITKRGQNVTFRCDPISEHNRLYWYRQTLGQGPEFLTYFQNEAQLEKSRLLSDRFSAERPKGSFSTLEIQRTEQGDSAMYLCASSLASGRAGDTQYFGPGTRLTVL.

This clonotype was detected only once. CDR3 nucleotides: TGTGCCAGTAGTACTGGTGGGAGCTACGAGCAGTTCTTC. It specifies CASSTGGSYEQFF. The chain has TRBV19 and TRBJ2-1, with TRBD2 as a possible D gene (5 bases). Germline CDR1 reads LNHDA; CDR2 reads SQIVND (reference sequence). CDR3 length: 13 amino acids. The V end lost 4 bases, the J end lost 10 bases, and 14 bases lay between the germline ends.

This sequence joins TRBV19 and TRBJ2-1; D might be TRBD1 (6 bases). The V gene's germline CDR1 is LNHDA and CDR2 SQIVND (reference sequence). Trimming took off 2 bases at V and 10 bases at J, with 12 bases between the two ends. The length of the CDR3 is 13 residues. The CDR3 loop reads CASSITGLGEQFF. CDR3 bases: TGTGCCAGTAGTATAACAGGGCTCGGCGAGCAGTTCTTC.

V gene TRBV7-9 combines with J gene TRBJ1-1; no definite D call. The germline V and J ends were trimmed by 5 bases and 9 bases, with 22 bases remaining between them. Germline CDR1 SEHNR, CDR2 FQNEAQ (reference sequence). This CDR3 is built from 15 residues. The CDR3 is CASSPKVRVSVKAFF. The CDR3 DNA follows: TGTGCCAGCAGCCCGAAGGTACGGGTTTCTGTGAAAGCTTTCTTT.

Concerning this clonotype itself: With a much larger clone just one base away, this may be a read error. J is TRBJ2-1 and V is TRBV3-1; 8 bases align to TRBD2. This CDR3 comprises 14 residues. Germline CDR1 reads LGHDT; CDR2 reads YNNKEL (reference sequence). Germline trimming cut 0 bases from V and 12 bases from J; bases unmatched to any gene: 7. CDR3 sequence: CASSQEAAGGRQFF. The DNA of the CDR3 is TGTGCCAGCAGCCAAGAAGCTGCGGGAGGAAGGCAGTTCTTC.

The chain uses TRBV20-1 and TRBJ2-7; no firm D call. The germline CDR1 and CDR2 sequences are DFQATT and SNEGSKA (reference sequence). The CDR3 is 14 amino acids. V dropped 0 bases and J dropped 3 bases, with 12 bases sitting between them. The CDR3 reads CSARDKRRLYEQYF. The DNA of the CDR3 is TGCAGTGCTAGAGATAAACGGAGACTCTACGAGCAGTACTTC.

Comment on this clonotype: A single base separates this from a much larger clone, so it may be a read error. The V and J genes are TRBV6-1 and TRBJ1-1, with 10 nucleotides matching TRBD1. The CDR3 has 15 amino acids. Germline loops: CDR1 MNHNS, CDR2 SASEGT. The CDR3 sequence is CVSSGRDRGVTEAFF. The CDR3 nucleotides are TGTGTCAGCAGTGGCCGGGACAGGGGTGTGACTGAAGCTTTCTTT.